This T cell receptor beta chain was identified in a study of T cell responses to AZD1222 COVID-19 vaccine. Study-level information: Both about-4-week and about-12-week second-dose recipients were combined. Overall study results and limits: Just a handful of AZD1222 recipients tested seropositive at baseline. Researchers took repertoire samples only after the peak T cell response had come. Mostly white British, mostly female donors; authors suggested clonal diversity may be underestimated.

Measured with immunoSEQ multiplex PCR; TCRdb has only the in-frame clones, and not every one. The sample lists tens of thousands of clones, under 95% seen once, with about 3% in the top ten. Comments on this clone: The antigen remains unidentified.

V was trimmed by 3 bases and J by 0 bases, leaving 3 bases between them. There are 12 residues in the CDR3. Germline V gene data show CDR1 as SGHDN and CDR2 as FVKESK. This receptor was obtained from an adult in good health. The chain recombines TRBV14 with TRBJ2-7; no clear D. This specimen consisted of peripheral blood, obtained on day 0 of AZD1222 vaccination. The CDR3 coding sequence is TGTGCCAGCAGCCAGAGCTCCTACGAGCAGTACTTC. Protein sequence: CASSQSSYEQYF.